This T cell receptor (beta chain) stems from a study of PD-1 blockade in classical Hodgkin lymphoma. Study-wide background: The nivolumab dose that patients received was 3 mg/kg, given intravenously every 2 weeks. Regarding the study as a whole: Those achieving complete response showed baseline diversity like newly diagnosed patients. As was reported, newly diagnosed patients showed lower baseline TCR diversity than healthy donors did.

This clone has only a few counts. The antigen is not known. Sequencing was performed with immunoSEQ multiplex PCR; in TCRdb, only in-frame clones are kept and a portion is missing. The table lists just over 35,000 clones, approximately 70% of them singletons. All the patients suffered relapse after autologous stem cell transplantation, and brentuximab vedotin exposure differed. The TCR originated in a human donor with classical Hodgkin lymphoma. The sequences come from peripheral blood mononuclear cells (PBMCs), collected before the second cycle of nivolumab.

The CDR3 DNA sequence: TGTGCCAGTAAAGTACAGGGAGTAACGGCTGAAGCTTTCTTT. This encodes CASKVQGVTAEAFF. This chain links TRBV19 with TRBJ1-1, with D possibly matching TRBD1 (6 bases). Germline CDR1 LNHDA, CDR2 SQIVND (reference sequence). Deletions cut 7 bases from V and 6 bases from J, with 18 bases between. The CDR3 totals 14 residues.